These T cell receptor beta chains were read from a single sample in a study of a mutant IDH1 vaccine in newly diagnosed glioma. No antigens are known for them. TCRdb's copy holds only in-frame clones and misses some; the assay was immunoSEQ multiplex PCR. The sample has about 60,000 clones; about 86% are singletons. Sequenced material: PBMCs, taken from a glioma patient whose treatment included an IDH1 peptide vaccine. The receptors come from a woman aged 50 to 65 with glioma. The CDR3 runs from the conserved cysteine through the conserved F or W. D genes are given only for firm matches. Clone size is not always given. Where it is, it says once, few, many or a class for expanded clones.

abundance: once
j_gene: TRBJ2-2
v_gene: TRBV4-1
d_gene: NA
CDR3nt: TGCGCCAGCAGCCAAACGGATGGGGAGCTGTTTTTT
CDR3aa: CASSQTDGELFF

abundance: few
j_gene: TRBJ1-5
v_gene: TRBV5-4
d_gene: NA
CDR3nt: TGTGCCAGCAGCTTGTCCGGGGGTGGGCCCCAGCATTTT
CDR3aa: CASSLSGGGPQHF

abundance: NA
j_gene: TRBJ1-2
v_gene: TRBV4-2
d_gene: NA
CDR3nt: TGTGCCAGCAGCCAAGTGTCTGATGGCTACACCTTC
CDR3aa: CASSQVSDGYTF

abundance: NA
j_gene: TRBJ2-1
v_gene: TRBV6-1
d_gene: TRBD1
CDR3nt: TGTGCCAGCCGACAGGGGATCCTCAACAATGAGCAGTTCTTC
CDR3aa: CASRQGILNNEQFF

abundance: NA
j_gene: TRBJ2-2
v_gene: TRBV10-3
d_gene: NA
CDR3nt: TGTGCCATCAGCGGAGTACGACTAGTTGCGGGCACCGGGGAGCTGTTTTTT
CDR3aa: CAISGVRLVAGTGELFF

abundance: NA
j_gene: TRBJ1-1
v_gene: TRBV10-3
d_gene: NA
CDR3nt: TGTGCCACCGGACAAATGAACACTGAAGCTTTCTTT
CDR3aa: CATGQMNTEAFF

abundance: many
j_gene: TRBJ2-3
v_gene: TRBV4-2
d_gene: TRBD2
CDR3nt: TGTGCCAGCAGCCAAGATCTCAGCGGGGGTCCCACAGATACGCAGTATTTT
CDR3aa: CASSQDLSGGPTDTQYF

abundance: NA
j_gene: TRBJ2-2
v_gene: TRBV5-5
d_gene: NA
CDR3nt: TGTGCCAGCAGCTTTGGGTCAGGGGTGAGCACCGGGGAGCTGTTTTTT
CDR3aa: CASSFGSGVSTGELFF

abundance: NA
j_gene: TRBJ2-3
v_gene: TRBV5-5
d_gene: NA
CDR3nt: TGTGCCAGCAGCTTGGGGGAGAGCGTGGATACGCAGTATTTT
CDR3aa: CASSLGESVDTQYF

abundance: NA
j_gene: TRBJ1-2
v_gene: TRBV4-2
d_gene: TRBD1
CDR3nt: TGTGCCAGCAGCCAAGGACAGGGGGCTTTTGACTATGGCTACACCTTC
CDR3aa: CASSQGQGAFDYGYTF

abundance: NA
j_gene: TRBJ1-6
v_gene: TRBV5-5
d_gene: TRBD1
CDR3nt: TGTGCCAGCGGACAGGGTTTCAATAATTCACCCCTCCACTTT
CDR3aa: CASGQGFNNSPLHF

abundance: NA
j_gene: TRBJ1-4
v_gene: TRBV6-5
d_gene: TRBD1
CDR3nt: TGTGCCAGCAGCATTCGACAGGGGAAAGAAAAACTGTTTTTT
CDR3aa: CASSIRQGKEKLFF

abundance: NA
j_gene: TRBJ1-3
v_gene: TRBV30
d_gene: NA
CDR3nt: TGTGCCTGGAGTGTTTCTACACGGGCTGGAAACACCATATATTTT
CDR3aa: CAWSVSTRAGNTIYF

abundance: NA
j_gene: TRBJ1-1
v_gene: TRBV5-1
d_gene: TRBD1
CDR3nt: TGCGCCAGCAGCTCTTTAACAGGGGTTATCGCTGAAGCTTTCTTT
CDR3aa: CASSSLTGVIAEAFF

abundance: NA
j_gene: TRBJ1-4
v_gene: TRBV19
d_gene: NA
CDR3nt: TGTGCCAGTAGTATATTGGGCGAAGAACTGTTTTTT
CDR3aa: CASSILGEELFF

abundance: NA
j_gene: TRBJ2-3
v_gene: TRBV7-8
d_gene: TRBD2
CDR3nt: TGTGCCAGCAGCTTAAACGGGGGGGGAAGAGATACGCAGTATTTT
CDR3aa: CASSLNGGGRDTQYF

abundance: NA
j_gene: TRBJ2-7
v_gene: TRBV11-2
d_gene: NA
CDR3nt: TGTGCCAGCAGCTTAGCCGTGGGGGAAATTTACGAGCAGTACTTC
CDR3aa: CASSLAVGEIYEQYF

abundance: few
j_gene: TRBJ1-3
v_gene: TRBV18
d_gene: NA
CDR3nt: TGTGCCAGCTCACCAGGGATCACTGGAAACACCATATATTTT
CDR3aa: CASSPGITGNTIYF